What follows describes a single TCR beta chain. CDR1 MGHRA and CDR2 YSYEKL come from the germline V gene. This CDR3 comprises 13 residues. Trimming took 1 base from V and 6 from J, leaving 10 bases between them. This record belongs to a study of control samples from healthy donors and cancer patients. TCRdb keeps only in-frame clones here, not all; method: immunoSEQ multiplex PCR. The table includes around 70,000 clones, about 95% detected once. Material for sequencing was blood. This clonotype originated in a woman in her thirties in good health. The V call is TRBV4-1, the J call TRBJ2-7; D might be TRBD2 (5 bases). The CDR3 loop is CASSQGSRGEQYF. The CDR3 DNA is TGCGCCAGCAGCCAAGGGTCTCGGGGCGAGCAGTACTTC.